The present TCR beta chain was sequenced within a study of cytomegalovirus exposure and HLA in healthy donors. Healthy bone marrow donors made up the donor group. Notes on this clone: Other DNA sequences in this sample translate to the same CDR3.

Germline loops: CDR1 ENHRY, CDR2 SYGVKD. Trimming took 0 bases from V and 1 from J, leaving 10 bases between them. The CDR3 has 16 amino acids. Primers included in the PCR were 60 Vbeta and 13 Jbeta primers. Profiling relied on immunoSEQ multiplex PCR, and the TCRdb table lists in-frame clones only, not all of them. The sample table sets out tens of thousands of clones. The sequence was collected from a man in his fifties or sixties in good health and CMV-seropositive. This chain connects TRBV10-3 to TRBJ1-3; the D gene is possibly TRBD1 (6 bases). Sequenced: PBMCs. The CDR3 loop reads CAISESVQGSGNTIYF. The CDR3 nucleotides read TGTGCCATCAGTGAGTCAGTCCAGGGGTCTGGAAACACCATATATTTT.